This passage covers 29 T cell receptor beta chains from one sample sequenced in a study of cytotoxic CD8 clonotypes in ibrutinib-treated CLL. Clones were sequenced by immunoSEQ multiplex PCR, and TCRdb holds only the in-frame ones, with some missing. The data hold over 120,000 clones, with 75% to 80% observed a single time. Sequences were derived from PBMCs, sampled after 24 months of ibrutinib treatment. These receptors came from a human donor with chronic lymphocytic leukemia.

In its sample, this clone was seen once. The V gene is TRBV7-3, the J gene TRBJ2-2; 13 positions match TRBD2. Trimming at V came to 5 bases and at J to 4 bases, leaving 4 bases not matched to a gene. The CDR3 sequence is 16 residues long. CDR1 and CDR2 (germline): SGHTA, FQGTGA. Here the CDR3 DNA reads TGTGCCAGCAGCCACCGACTAGCGGGGGGCACCGGGGAGCTGTTTTTT. This gives the protein CASSHRLAGGTGELFF.

The CDR3 DNA reads as TGTGCCAGCAGCCCATTGGGACTAAACTATGGCTACACCTTC. Amino acid sequence: CASSPLGLNYGYTF. The genes are TRBV27 and TRBJ1-2, with a tentative D call TRBD1 (5 bases). Trimming pared 6 bases from V and 2 bases from J, leaving 13 bases between. Germline V CDR1 and CDR2: MNHEY, SMNVEV (reference sequence). This CDR3 spans 14 amino acids.

V usage is TRBV28 and J usage is TRBJ2-1; D is ambiguous. Trimming took off 10 bases at V and 6 bases at J, with 7 bases between the two ends. The CDR3 has 10 residues. Per germline, CDR1 MDHEN and CDR2 SYDVKM. CDR3 bases: TGTGCCACCACCGGCAATGAGCAGTTCTTC. Encoded protein: CATTGNEQFF.

This clone appeared once. The chain is built from TRBV10-3 and TRBJ1-2, with D possibly matching TRBD1 (6 bases). The CDR3 covers 16 residues. In germline, CDR1 is ENHRY, CDR2 SYGVKD. Trimming left V 7 bases short and J 3 bases short, with 21 bases between. The CDR3, as DNA: TGTGCCATCACCCCCTTGGGGGGGGCTCTGGACTATGGCTACACCTTC. This sequence encodes CAITPLGGALDYGYTF.

Turning to this clone: A single base separates this from a much larger clone, so it may be a read error. This sample also contains other DNA sequences that code for the same CDR3. The chain links TRBV28 to TRBJ2-7; D may be TRBD1 (6 bases). The V end lost 3 bases, the J end lost 3 bases, and 9 bases lay between the germline ends. From germline, CDR1 is MDHEN and CDR2 SYDVKM. The CDR3 runs 13 residues. The CDR3 DNA reads TGTGCCAGCAGTTTTGGGGGCCTCTACGAGCAGTACTTC. Translation gives CASSFGGLYEQYF.

The chain joins TRBV5-6 to TRBJ1-5; D is unclear. This CDR3 region has 16 residues. Germline-derived CDR1 and CDR2 are SGHDT and YYEEEE. V lost 1 base, J lost 5 bases, and 16 bases lay in between. For the CDR3, the DNA is TGTGCCAGCAGCTTGTTGGGCAGCGGCCCTGATCAGCCCCAGCATTTT. Encoded protein: CASSLLGSGPDQPQHF.

J is TRBJ1-4 and V is TRBV7-6; tentative D call: TRBD1 (5 bases). Trimming took off 5 bases at V and 8 bases at J, with 9 bases between the two ends. Germline V CDR1 and CDR2: SGHVS, FNYEAQ. The CDR3 loop spans 12 amino acids. CDR3 DNA: TGTGCCAGCAGCCGGTGGGGGGAAAAACTGTTTTTT. Protein product: CASSRWGEKLFF.

The genes are TRBV9 and TRBJ1-2; a weak D match, TRBD1 (5 bases). The CDR3 has 15 amino acids. Germline values: CDR1 SGDLS, CDR2 YYNGEE. V was cut by 3 bases and J by 4 bases, with 16 bases left in between. The chain's CDR3 is CASSAAGGSGYGYTF. The DNA of the CDR3 is TGTGCCAGCAGCGCGGCGGGGGGGTCTGGCTATGGCTACACCTTC.

The CDR3 loop reads CASSPEMASYNEQFF. The CDR3 DNA is TGCGCCAGCAGCCCAGAGATGGCGTCCTACAATGAGCAGTTCTTC. The chain carries TRBV4-3 and TRBJ2-1; no clear D gene. V lost 4 bases to trimming and J lost 1 base, with 11 bases between them. CDR3 size: 15 residues. Per the germline V gene, CDR1 is LGHNA and CDR2 is YSLEER.

V usage is TRBV11-1 and J usage is TRBJ2-7; maybe TRBD2 (6 bases). With 7 bases removed from V and 5 bases from J, the gap between germline ends came to 24 bases. Germline V gene sequence: CDR1 SGHAT, CDR2 FQDESV (reference sequence). CDR3 length: 16 residues. CDR3 sequence: CASNPSRRAGFHEQYF. CDR3 in DNA: TGTGCCAGCAACCCCTCGCGGCGGGCGGGGTTCCACGAGCAGTACTTC.

CDR3 nucleotide sequence: TGCGCCAGCAGATCAAACTGGGGGTTGGCAAATGAAAAACTGTTTTTT. It yields the protein CASRSNWGLANEKLFF. This chain links TRBV10-2 with TRBJ1-4, with TRBD1 as a possible D gene (5 bases). The CDR3 has 16 residues. The V and J ends lost 6 bases and 5 bases respectively, with 19 bases between them. Germline V gene sequence: CDR1 WSHSY, CDR2 SAAADI.

This clone has a handful of counts. V is TRBV5-6 and J is TRBJ1-2; D uncertain. V lost 4 bases, J lost 7 bases, and 11 bases lay in between. The CDR3 length is 12 residues. In germline, CDR1 is SGHDT, CDR2 YYEEEE. The DNA of the CDR3 is TGTGCCAGCAGCCCCGGTCCGGGTGGCTACACCTTC. Protein product: CASSPGPGGYTF.

This clone turned up a few times. The J gene is TRBJ1-3, the V gene TRBV28; D is uncertain. CDR1 and CDR2 (germline): MDHEN, SYDVKM. The CDR3 runs 12 residues. V lost 6 bases and J lost 4, with 7 bases in between. The DNA for the CDR3 is TGTGCCAGCAGGTCACAGGGAAACACCATATATTTT. Translation: CASRSQGNTIYF.

Here the CDR3 reads CASSPNPGQGAGADTQYF. The CDR3 DNA sequence: TGTGCCAGTAGTCCGAACCCCGGACAGGGGGCGGGGGCAGATACGCAGTATTTT. This rearrangement joins TRBV19 to TRBJ2-3; 11 positions agree with TRBD1. Trimming cost V 5 bases and J 4 bases; bases outside gene matches: 14. CDR1 LNHDA and CDR2 SQIVND come from the germline V gene (reference sequence). CDR3 size: 18 residues.

In this sample, this clone turned up once. The chain uses TRBV10-3 and TRBJ1-3; D is possibly TRBD1 (5 bases). This CDR3 contains 16 residues. Trimming took 5 bases from V and 0 from J, leaving 14 bases between them. Germline V gene data show CDR1 as ENHRY and CDR2 as SYGVKD. The CDR3, as DNA: TGTGCCATCAGTACAATCGACAGTCTCTCTGGAAACACCATATATTTT. Its protein product is CAISTIDSLSGNTIYF.

This clone was seen a few times. This chain links TRBV14 with TRBJ1-4, with 8 bases identical to TRBD1. Trimming cost V 0 bases and J 13 bases; bases outside gene matches: 4. This CDR3 is 13 amino acids long. The V gene's germline CDR1 is SGHDN and CDR2 FVKESK. The CDR3 DNA is TGTGCCAGCAGCCAAGAGCCAGGGGGCAGACTGTTTTTT. The encoded protein is CASSQEPGGRLFF.

This chain links TRBV4-3 with TRBJ2-3; the match to TRBD1 covers 9 bases. CDR1 LGHNA and CDR2 YSLEER come from the germline V gene. CDR3 size: 16 residues. V was pared by 2 bases and J by 6 bases, with 9 bases of the junction left unmatched. The CDR3 spells CASSQSSTGGWDTQYF. Here the CDR3 DNA reads TGCGCCAGCAGCCAAAGCTCAACAGGGGGCTGGGATACGCAGTATTTT.

DNA of the CDR3: TGTGCCAGCAGCTTAGCGACAGGGGGCGGCCACGAGCAGTACTTC. Amino acids: CASSLATGGGHEQYF. The rearrangement links TRBV7-8 to TRBJ2-7, with 10 bases aligning to TRBD1. CDR1 is SGHVS, CDR2 FQNEAQ, per germline. V lost 0 bases, J lost 5 bases, and 4 bases stayed unmatched. This CDR3 is 15 amino acids long.

The V and J genes are TRBV2 and TRBJ2-5; D is possibly TRBD2 (5 bases). V lost 7 bases and J lost 3, with 15 bases in between. The germline V gene encodes CDR1 SNHLY and CDR2 FYNNEI. The length of the CDR3 is 14 residues. The CDR3 loop is CASKRRLAEETQYF. The CDR3 bases are TGTGCCAGCAAGCGACGGCTAGCCGAAGAGACCCAGTACTTC.

In its sample, this clone was seen once. The chain is built from TRBV6-1 and TRBJ2-5, with TRBD2 identical over 16 bases. The germline gives CDR1 MNHNS, CDR2 SASEGT. V dropped 2 bases and J dropped 4; count of bases not matched to a gene: 10. This CDR3 has 19 residues. The CDR3 sequence is CASSERWGLAGGGAETQYF. CDR3 bases: TGTGCCAGCAGTGAACGCTGGGGACTAGCGGGAGGGGGGGCAGAGACCCAGTACTTC.

This rearrangement joins TRBV19 to TRBJ2-2, with D unclear. V was shortened by 5 bases and J by 3 bases, with 10 bases between the two germline ends. The CDR3 runs to 14 residues. Germline V gene data show CDR1 as LNHDA and CDR2 as SQIVND (reference sequence). DNA of the CDR3: TGTGCCAGTAGTCCCTCTAGGGACACCGGGGAGCTGTTTTTT. It is translated as CASSPSRDTGELFF.

The CDR3 is CASSLGSGGTAFF. CDR3 nucleotides: TGTGCCAGCAGTTTAGGGTCAGGGGGAACGGCTTTCTTT. This chain links TRBV28 with TRBJ1-1, with 7 bases matching TRBD1. Unmatched junction bases numbered 8, after V lost 2 bases and J lost 11 bases. Per the germline V gene, CDR1 is MDHEN and CDR2 is SYDVKM. The CDR3 extends over 13 amino acids.

The chain joins TRBV9 to TRBJ2-1; a weak D match, TRBD2 (5 bases). The V and J ends lost 0 bases and 4 bases respectively, with 20 bases between them. This CDR3 region has 18 residues. Germline V CDR1 and CDR2: SGDLS, YYNGEE. This chain's CDR3 is CASSVGASPTSRYNEQFF. Written as DNA, the CDR3 is TGTGCCAGCAGCGTAGGAGCTAGCCCCACTTCGAGGTACAATGAGCAGTTCTTC.

The chain combines TRBV30 with TRBJ1-2, with D unclear. V was trimmed by 0 bases and J by 4 bases, leaving 15 bases between them. Per germline, CDR1 GTSNPN and CDR2 SVGIG (reference sequence). There are 15 residues in the CDR3. CDR3 sequence (DNA): TGTGCCTGGAGTGTAAGGAGGGTTGGAAGCTATGGCTACACCTTC. It yields the protein CAWSVRRVGSYGYTF. The whole variable domain, remainder taken from reference TRBV30 and TRBJ1-2, is SQTIHQWPATLVQPVGSPLSLECTVEGTSNPNLYWYRQAAGRGLQLLFYSVGIGQISSEVPQNLSASRPQDRQFILSSKKLLLSDSGFYLCAWSVRRVGSYGYTFGSGTRLTVV.

V gene TRBV7-9 combines with J gene TRBJ2-3; D may be TRBD1 (7 bases). Germline CDR1 reads SEHNR; CDR2 reads FQNEAQ (reference sequence). Trimming left V 6 bases short and J 2 bases short, with 18 bases between. This CDR3 spans 16 amino acids. The CDR3 region is CASSLGRDSLTDTQYF. CDR3 bases: TGTGCCAGCAGTCTAGGGCGGGACAGTCTCACAGATACGCAGTATTTT.

The sample holds a few counts of this clone. The J gene is TRBJ2-5, the V gene TRBV5-1, with 11 bases identical to TRBD2. Losses at the gene ends were 5 bases for V and 5 bases for J; bases not matched to a gene: 11. There are 16 residues in the CDR3. Germline loops: CDR1 SGHRS, CDR2 YFSETQ. The chain's CDR3 is CASRRASGGPGETQYF. The CDR3 nucleotides read TGCGCCAGCAGGCGAGCTAGCGGGGGGCCTGGGGAGACCCAGTACTTC.

The chain has TRBV5-1 and TRBJ2-6; D remains ambiguous. CDR1 SGHRS and CDR2 YFSETQ come from the germline V gene. The CDR3 has 16 amino acids. V was pared by 4 bases and J by 0 bases, with 11 bases between. CDR3 nucleotides: TGCGCCAGCAGCCCCACCATCCACTCTGGGGCCAACGTCCTGACTTTC. It yields the protein CASSPTIHSGANVLTF.

This clone was seen just once. The chain employs TRBV7-8 and TRBJ2-5; tentative D call: TRBD2 (6 bases). The germline V gene encodes CDR1 SGHVS and CDR2 FQNEAQ. The germline V and J ends were trimmed by 3 bases and 5 bases, with 16 bases remaining between them. The CDR3 loop spans 15 amino acids. This CDR3 is CASSFPQGGVETQYF. CDR3 bases: TGTGCCAGCAGCTTCCCCCAGGGAGGTGTGGAGACCCAGTACTTC.

The gene calls are TRBV6-5 and TRBJ2-5, with TRBD1 matching 7 bases. The CDR3 is made up of 16 amino acids. The germline V gene has CDR1 MNHEY and CDR2 SVGAGI. Trimming removed 4 bases from V and 2 bases from J; junction bases left unmatched: 10. The CDR3: CASSSQGGSAQETQYF. The CDR3, as DNA: TGTGCCAGCAGTTCCCAAGGGGGCTCAGCTCAAGAGACCCAGTACTTC.